This T cell receptor (beta chain) came from a study of T-cell memory formation after mild COVID-19. Study-wide findings and caveats: Clones which contracted sat mainly in CM and EM if CD4+, and in EMRA if CD8+. Within pre-infection memory, some responding clones were found, suggesting cross-reactive memory joined.

This clonotype was seen more than once but under ten times. As yet, its antigen is unknown. Using its own MiXCR run on the 5' RACE reads, TCRdb lists one record per CDR3 protein. The table shows under 300,000 distinct CDR3 sequences, with about 15% occurring only once. V shed 2 bases, J shed 8 bases, and the junction held 6 bases outside the gene matches. The CDR3 is 15 residues long. This clonotype originated in a man in his late teens or twenties who had mild COVID-19 (a few samples of this study predate the infection). Cell type and time point are not known. The sample was PBMCs or a T cell subset sorted from them (not recorded which). V and J are TRBV12-3 or TRBV12-4 and TRBJ2-1; 10 bases agree with TRBD1. The CDR3 DNA sequence: TGTGCCAGCAGTTTAAGGACAGGGGGGTATCATGAGCAGTTCTTC. Residues: CASSLRTGGYHEQFF.